The rows below give T cell receptor beta chains drawn from one sample of a study of T cell responses to AZD1222 COVID-19 vaccine. TCRdb keeps only in-frame clones here, not all; method: immunoSEQ multiplex PCR. The sample carries around 140,000 clones, more than 90% recorded once. The source was peripheral blood, collected on day 0 of AZD1222 vaccination. The receptors come from an adult in good health. Each CDR3 is given with its conserved first and last residue. D genes are given only for firm matches. For some rows the clone size is stated as once, few or many, or as a class when expanded; others skip it.

D gene	V gene	CDR3 length	J gene	clone size	CDR3 protein	CDR3 DNA
TRBD2	TRBV24-1	17	TRBJ2-3	-	CATSDAKGASGRYTQYF	TGTGCCACCAGTGACGCCAAGGGGGCTAGCGGGAGGTATACGCAGTATTTT
-	TRBV5-6	13	TRBJ1-5	-	CASSLGVRQPQHF	TGTGCCAGCAGCTTGGGGGTGCGTCAGCCCCAGCATTTT
-	TRBV29-1	10	TRBJ2-1	-	CSVGSNEQFF	TGCAGCGTTGGGAGCAATGAGCAGTTCTTC
-	TRBV7-7	14	TRBJ2-3	-	CASSLGGGASLQYF	TGTGCTAGCAGCTTAGGAGGGGGGGCTTCTTTGCAGTATTTT
TRBD1	TRBV11-3	15	TRBJ2-1	-	CASSPGQGSYNEQFF	TGTGCCAGCAGCCCCGGACAGGGGTCCTACAATGAGCAGTTCTTC
-	TRBV9	13	TRBJ1-1	-	CASSIFMNTEAFF	TGTGCCAGCAGCATCTTCATGAACACTGAAGCTTTCTTT
TRBD2	TRBV6-5	14	TRBJ2-7	-	CASSYEAGPYEQYF	TGTGCCAGCAGTTACGAAGCGGGACCATACGAGCAGTACTTC
TRBD2	TRBV2	15	TRBJ2-1	-	CASRPGTSGYNEQFF	TGTGCCAGCAGGCCCGGGACTAGCGGCTACAATGAGCAGTTCTTC
TRBD1	TRBV5-4	15	TRBJ2-3	-	CASSARTGSTDTQYF	TGTGCCAGCAGCGCCAGGACAGGGAGCACAGATACGCAGTATTTT
-	TRBV28	11	TRBJ2-2	-	CASRGTGELFF	TGTGCCAGCAGGGGCACCGGGGAGCTGTTTTTT
-	TRBV5-5	15	TRBJ2-3	-	CASSLVGEGADTQYF	TGTGCCAGCAGCTTGGTCGGGGAGGGGGCAGATACGCAGTATTTT
-	TRBV13	12	TRBJ1-2	-	CASSLGAYGYTF	TGTGCCAGCAGCTTAGGGGCCTATGGCTACACCTTC
TRBD1	TRBV5-1	14	TRBJ2-3	-	CASRQGAPPDTQYF	TGCGCCAGCAGGCAGGGGGCGCCCCCAGATACGCAGTATTTT
-	TRBV19	14	TRBJ2-7	once	CASSDVLGRDEQYF	TGTGCCAGTAGCGATGTACTAGGGAGAGACGAGCAGTACTTC
-	TRBV28	18	TRBJ1-2	-	CASSLVAVLFSSRYGYTF	TGTGCCAGCAGTTTGGTGGCAGTCTTATTCTCCAGTAGATATGGCTACACCTTC
TRBD2	TRBV4-2	17	TRBJ2-7	-	CASSQVEGLAQGYEQYF	TGTGCCAGCAGCCAAGTGGAAGGACTAGCGCAGGGGTACGAGCAGTACTTC
TRBD1	TRBV4-2	15	TRBJ1-2	-	CASSQAQGNSYGYTF	TGTGCCAGCAGCCAAGCACAGGGGAACAGCTATGGCTACACCTTC
-	TRBV2	15	TRBJ1-5	-	CASGVGGMGNQPQHF	TGTGCCAGCGGGGTCGGGGGTATGGGCAATCAGCCCCAGCATTTT
TRBD1	TRBV5-1	17	TRBJ1-5	-	CASSSDDWTGSNQPQHF	TGCGCCAGCAGCTCCGATGACTGGACAGGGAGCAATCAGCCCCAGCATTTT
-	TRBV28	15	TRBJ1-4	once	CASSPPPGINEKLFF	TGTGCCAGCAGTCCCCCGCCAGGGATTAATGAAAAACTGTTTTTT
-	TRBV7-2	14	TRBJ1-2	-	CASSFLRAMDGYTF	TGTGCCAGCAGCTTCTTGCGGGCAATGGACGGCTACACCTTC
-	TRBV11-2	15	TRBJ2-5	-	CASSLDQREQETQYF	TGTGCCAGCAGCTTAGATCAAAGGGAACAAGAGACCCAGTACTTC
TRBD1	TRBV7-9	18	TRBJ2-7	once	CASSSFIGRAGGIYEQYF	TGTGCCAGCAGCTCTTTCATCGGTCGGGCAGGGGGCATCTACGAGCAGTACTTC
-	TRBV12-3/TRBV12-4	13	TRBJ2-3	-	CASLRRDADTQYF	TGTGCCTCACTCCGGAGAGACGCCGATACGCAGTATTTT